The rows below give T cell receptor beta chains drawn from one sample of a study of early T cells in non-severe SARS-CoV-2 infection. TCRdb reprocessed the 5' RACE reads via MiXCR and lists one record per CDR3 protein. The sample contains about 27,000 distinct CDR3 sequences, more than 4.5% of which appear only once. The specimen sequenced was whole blood. These receptors all stem from an adult who was a healthcare worker with PCR-confirmed SARS-CoV-2 infection or an uninfected control (not recorded which). CDR3s include the opening cysteine and the closing phenylalanine or tryptophan.

V gene: TRBV20-1; CDR3 protein: CSAKKVAGNSYEQYF
V gene: TRBV12-3/TRBV12-4; CDR3 protein: CASSFGTNNEKLFF
V gene: TRBV19; CDR3 protein: CASSILTGGGQPQHF
V gene: TRBV29-1; CDR3 protein: CSVGQGVADTQYF
V gene: TRBV7-9; CDR3 protein: CASSTGLSTGELFF
V gene: TRBV7-9; CDR3 protein: CASTPGTEAYNEQFF
V gene: TRBV3-1; CDR3 protein: CASSHARRGYTF
V gene: TRBV13; CDR3 protein: CASSLEVQGAPDNEQFF
V gene: TRBV12-3/TRBV12-4; CDR3 protein: CASSSRTSGEDTQYF
V gene: TRBV28; CDR3 protein: CASSRTGFPIRNQPQHF
V gene: TRBV7-2; CDR3 protein: CASSFRGTYEQYF
V gene: TRBV7-2; CDR3 protein: CASSRDVRNYGYTF
V gene: TRBV27; CDR3 protein: CASRQQGAGSTEAFF
V gene: TRBV12-3/TRBV12-4; CDR3 protein: CASTTGWDRVTSSSYEQYF
V gene: TRBV21-1; CDR3 protein: CASSSKDYAYEQYF
V gene: TRBV20-1; CDR3 protein: CSASWLAGGNEQYF
V gene: TRBV4-3; CDR3 protein: CASRQQRNTEAFF
V gene: TRBV11-3; CDR3 protein: CASSPWANTGELFF
V gene: TRBV14; CDR3 protein: CASSQDLAGESWNEQFF
V gene: TRBV12-3/TRBV12-4; CDR3 protein: CASSPWRTYNEQFF
V gene: TRBV12-3/TRBV12-4; CDR3 protein: CASSLSGAGYTF
V gene: TRBV15; CDR3 protein: CATSSAGTSDEQYF
V gene: TRBV9; CDR3 protein: CASSAGTSTDTQYF
V gene: TRBV12-3/TRBV12-4; CDR3 protein: CASSPMKNAYNSPLHF
V gene: TRBV5-5; CDR3 protein: CASSSTVYNEQFF
V gene: TRBV5-5; CDR3 protein: CASSLQGAGTQYF
V gene: TRBV5-5; CDR3 protein: CASSPGRTGELFF
V gene: TRBV6-1; CDR3 protein: CASSEAPGGNDEQFF